One sample yielded the 7 T cell receptor beta chains listed below, sequenced in a study of T cell repertoires in cytomegalovirus infection. TCRdb recomputed calls from the reads with MiXCR, one row per CDR3 protein. Of around 530,000 distinct CDR3 sequences in the sample, about 30% were seen once. Sequencing input: PBMCs. The source of these receptors is a human donor in good health (CMV status not recorded). Some clones in this sample may be carry-over from other donors' samples.

The chain recombines TRBV7-2 with TRBJ2-2, with a possible D match to TRBD1 (6 bases). V shed 5 bases and J shed 8 bases, with 12 bases lying between them. This CDR3 has 13 residues. CDR1 and CDR2 from the germline V gene are SGHTA and FQGNSA. CDR3 sequence reads: CASSQIQGGELFF. DNA of the CDR3: TGTGCCAGCAGCCAGATACAGGGTGGGGAGCTGTTTTTT.

This clonotype was found a few times. The CDR3 is CASRGQTVSSYEQYF. The CDR3 nucleotides are TGTGCCAGCAGGGGACAGACGGTAAGCTCCTACGAGCAGTACTTC. V usage is TRBV12-3 or TRBV12-4 and J usage is TRBJ2-7; 7 bases are a match to TRBD1. There are 15 residues in the CDR3. V trimming: 6 bases; J trimming: 0 bases; junction bases outside the gene matches: 8.

The V and J genes are TRBV20-1 and TRBJ2-3, with 7 bases matching TRBD2. The germline V gene has CDR1 DFQATT and CDR2 SNEGSKA (reference sequence). V gave up 2 bases and J gave up 2 bases; unmatched junction bases: 4. The CDR3 contains 14 residues. The CDR3 bases are TGCAGTGCTAGATCTAGCGGTTTCACAGATACGCAGTATTTT. This gives the protein CSARSSGFTDTQYF.

This clonotype was seen only once. V and J are TRBV10-3 and TRBJ2-2; no definite D call. The CDR3 is made up of 14 amino acids. The V end lost 6 bases, the J end lost 1 base, and 9 bases lay between the germline ends. Germline V lookup: CDR1 ENHRY, CDR2 SYGVKD. The CDR3 DNA reads TGTGCCATCAGCGTTCTAGAGAACACCGGGGAGCTGTTTTTT. Translated, it gives CAISVLENTGELFF.

This chain joins TRBV12-3 or TRBV12-4 and TRBJ1-5; D is possibly TRBD1 (5 bases). The CDR3 has 14 residues. Trimming cost V 9 bases and J 3 bases, with 15 bases left between them. The CDR3 here is CASSRSGSNQPQHF. The CDR3 bases are TGTGCCAGTTCTCGGTCAGGGTCCAATCAGCCCCAGCATTTT.

The rearrangement links TRBV20-1 to TRBJ1-1; the D gene is possibly TRBD1 (6 bases). Germline V lookup: CDR1 DFQATT, CDR2 SNEGSKA (reference sequence). The CDR3 has 16 residues. Trimming left V 0 bases short and J 1 base short, with 15 bases between. This CDR3 is CSARDPRQATNTEAFF. The CDR3 DNA follows: TGCAGTGCTAGAGATCCAAGACAGGCGACGAACACTGAAGCTTTCTTT.

This clonotype has only a few counts. This chain links TRBV29-1 with TRBJ2-3, with D unclear. The CDR3 sequence is 11 residues long. CDR1 is SQVTM and CDR2 is ANQGSEA in the germline V gene. V lost 6 bases and J lost 5, with 9 bases in between. CDR3 amino acids: CSVRHQDTQYF. The CDR3 DNA reads TGCAGCGTGAGGCATCAAGATACGCAGTATTTT.